This TCR beta chain was sequenced for a study of cytomegalovirus exposure and HLA in healthy donors. Study context: Earlier work reported around 110 million unique TCR beta sequences from roughly 180 million T cells.

PCR involved 60 Vbeta and 13 Jbeta primers. Measured with immunoSEQ multiplex PCR; TCRdb has only the in-frame clones, and not every one. The data contain 200,000 or so clones, 78% of them seen just once; the ten biggest clones take up 4.5% to 7.5%. The V gene end was trimmed by 3 bases and the J gene end by 4 bases; junction bases not matched to a gene: 5. The CDR3 spans 14 residues. Germline CDR1 reads LNHDA; CDR2 reads SQIVND (reference sequence). This clone has a handful of counts. The chain employs TRBV19 and TRBJ2-7, with 8 bases identical to TRBD1. The receptor's source is a woman aged 25 to 45 in good health and CMV-seropositive. Source material: PBMCs. The DNA for the CDR3 is TGTGCCAGTAGTATGGGGACAGGCGGATACGAGCAGTACTTC. Protein sequence: CASSMGTGGYEQYF.